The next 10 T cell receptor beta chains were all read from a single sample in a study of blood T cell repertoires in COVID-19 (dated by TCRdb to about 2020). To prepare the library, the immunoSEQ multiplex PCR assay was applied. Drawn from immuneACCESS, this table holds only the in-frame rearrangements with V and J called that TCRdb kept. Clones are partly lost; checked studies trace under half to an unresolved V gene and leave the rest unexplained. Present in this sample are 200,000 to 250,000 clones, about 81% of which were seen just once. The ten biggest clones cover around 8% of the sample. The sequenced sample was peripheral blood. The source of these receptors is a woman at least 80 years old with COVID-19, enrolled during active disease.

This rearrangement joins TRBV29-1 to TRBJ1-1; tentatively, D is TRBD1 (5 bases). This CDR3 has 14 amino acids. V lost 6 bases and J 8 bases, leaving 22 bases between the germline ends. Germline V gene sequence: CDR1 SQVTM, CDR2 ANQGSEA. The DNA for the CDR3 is TGCAGCGTCCGCCGTTTCGATAAGGGGAACGAAGCTTTCTTT. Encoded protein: CSVRRFDKGNEAFF. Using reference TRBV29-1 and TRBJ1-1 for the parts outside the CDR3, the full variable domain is SAVISQKPSRDICQRGTSLTIQCQVDSQVTMMFWYRQQPGQSLTLIATANQGSEATYESGFVIDKFPISRPNLTFSTLTVSNMSPEDSSIYLCSVRRFDKGNEAFFGQGTRLTVV.

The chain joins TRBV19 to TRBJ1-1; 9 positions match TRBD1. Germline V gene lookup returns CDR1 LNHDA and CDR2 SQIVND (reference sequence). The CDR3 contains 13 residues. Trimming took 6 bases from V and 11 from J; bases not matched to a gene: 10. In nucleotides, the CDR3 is TGTGCCAGTAGGGGCCGGGACAGGGAGAGTGCTTTCTTT. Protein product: CASRGRDRESAFF.

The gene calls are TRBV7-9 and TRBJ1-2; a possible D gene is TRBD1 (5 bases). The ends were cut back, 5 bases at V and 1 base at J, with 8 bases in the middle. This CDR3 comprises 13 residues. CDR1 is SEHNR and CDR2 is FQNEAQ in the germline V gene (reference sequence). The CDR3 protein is CASSVDINYGYTF. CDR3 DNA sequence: TGTGCCAGCAGCGTGGACATTAACTATGGCTACACCTTC.

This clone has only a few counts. CDR3 loop: CASSPGTGGSHEQYF. In DNA, the CDR3 is TGTGCCAGCTCACCCGGGACAGGGGGCTCTCACGAGCAGTACTTC. V usage is TRBV18 and J usage is TRBJ2-7; 12 nucleotides align to TRBD1. CDR3 length: 15 residues. The ends lost 3 bases at V and 5 bases at J; junction bases unmatched: 5. Germline V CDR1 and CDR2: KGHSH, LQKENI.

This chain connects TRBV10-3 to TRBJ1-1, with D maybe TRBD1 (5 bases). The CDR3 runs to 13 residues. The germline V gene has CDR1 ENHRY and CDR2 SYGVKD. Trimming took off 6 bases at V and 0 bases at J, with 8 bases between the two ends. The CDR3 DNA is TGTGCCATCAGCAGGGTTGTGAACACTGAAGCTTTCTTT. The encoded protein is CAISRVVNTEAFF.

The CDR3 region has the DNA TGTGCCAGCTCGTCCACTAGCGACGGCACAGATACGCAGTATTTT. Translation gives CASSSTSDGTDTQYF. V and J are TRBV18 and TRBJ2-3; 7 bases line up with TRBD2. CDR1 and CDR2 from the germline V gene are KGHSH and LQKENI. Trimming at V came to 6 bases and at J to 1 base, leaving 7 bases not matched to a gene. The CDR3 runs 15 residues.

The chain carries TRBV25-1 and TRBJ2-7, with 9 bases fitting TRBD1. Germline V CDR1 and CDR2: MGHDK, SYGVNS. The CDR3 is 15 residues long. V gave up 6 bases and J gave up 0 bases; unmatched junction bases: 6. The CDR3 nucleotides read TGTGCCAGCAGCCCGGGACAGGGAAACTCCTACGAGCAGTACTTC. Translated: CASSPGQGNSYEQYF.

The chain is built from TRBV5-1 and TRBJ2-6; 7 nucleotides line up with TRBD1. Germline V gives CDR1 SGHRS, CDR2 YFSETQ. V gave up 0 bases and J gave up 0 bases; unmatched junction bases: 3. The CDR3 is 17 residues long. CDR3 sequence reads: CASSLGQGFSGANVLTF. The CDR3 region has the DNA TGCGCCAGCAGCTTGGGACAGGGCTTCTCTGGGGCCAACGTCCTGACTTTC.

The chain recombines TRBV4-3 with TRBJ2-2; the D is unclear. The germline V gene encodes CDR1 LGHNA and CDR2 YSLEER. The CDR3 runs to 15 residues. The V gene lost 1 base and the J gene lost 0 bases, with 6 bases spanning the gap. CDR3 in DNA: TGCGCCAGCAGCCAAGGGCACCCGAACACCGGGGAGCTGTTTTTT. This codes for CASSQGHPNTGELFF.

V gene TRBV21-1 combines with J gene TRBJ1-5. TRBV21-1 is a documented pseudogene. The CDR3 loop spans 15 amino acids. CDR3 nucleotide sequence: TGTGCCAGCAGCGCGTATACGGGTAGCAATCAGCCCCAGCATTTT. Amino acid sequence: CASSAYTGSNQPQHF.